The clone carrying this T cell receptor (beta chain) has just a few counts. The sample originates from a study of glioma-infiltrating T cells after dendritic cell vaccination. Produced via immunoSEQ multiplex PCR; TCRdb's table is partial and in-frame only. The table lists approximately 92,000 clones, approximately 80% of them singletons. The CDR3 sequence is 13 residues long. The ends lost 6 bases at V and 11 bases at J; junction bases unmatched: 8. Germline V gene sequence: CDR1 ENHRY, CDR2 SYGVKD. Time point noted: after dendritic cell vaccination, including at tumor progression/relapse. Sequenced material: blood, taken after dendritic cell vaccination. This chain uses TRBV10-3 with TRBJ1-1; 11 nucleotides align to TRBD1. The TCR comes from a human donor with glioblastoma. The CDR3 nucleotides read TGTGCCATCAGCCTAGGACAGGGGGCGTCGGCTTTCTTT. Encoded protein: CAISLGQGASAFF.